This TCR beta chain originates from a study of shared clonotypes between healthy human individuals. The table came from immunoSEQ multiplex PCR; TCRdb's copy has only in-frame clones and leaves some out. Of some 360,000 clones detected, less than 75% appear once; the ten largest clones hold over 9.5%. This CDR3 spans 18 amino acids. This chain connects TRBV21-1 to TRBJ2-7; the D segment call TRBD1 is taken from the table without a DNA check. TRBV21-1 is shown as a pseudogene. Sequenced input: memory CD4+ T cells sorted from blood. The subset denotes: CD45RA-negative fraction. This TCR derives from a man younger than 45 in good health. This chain's CDR3 is CASSTSVGWQGKSYEQYF. CDR3 in DNA: TGTGCCAGCAGCACCTCAGTCGGCTGGCAGGGGAAATCCTACGAGCAGTACTTC.